Listed below are T cell receptor beta chains from one sample, sequenced in a study of PD-1 blockade in classical Hodgkin lymphoma. Generated by immunoSEQ multiplex PCR, the TCRdb table keeps only in-frame clones and is missing some. The sample yields tens of thousands of clones, around 89% seen once. This material consisted of peripheral blood mononuclear cells (PBMCs), taken before the fourth cycle of nivolumab. The receptors shown here come from a human donor with classical Hodgkin lymphoma. CDR3s include the opening cysteine and the closing phenylalanine or tryptophan. D genes are given only for firm matches. Rows give clone size only sometimes, using once, few, many, or a class for an expanded clone.

>TRBV11-3|-|TRBJ2-7|-
TGTGCCAGCAGCATTAACTCAGCGAGGTACGAGCAGTACTTC
CASSINSARYEQYF
>TRBV28|-|TRBJ1-5|TRBD1
TGTGCCAGCAGCGGATTCAGGGGGCGGGAAAGCAATCAGCCCCAGCATTTT
CASSGFRGRESNQPQHF
>TRBV30|-|TRBJ1-5|-
TGTGCCATCTCTCTGGGCAATCAGCCCCAGCATTTT
CAISLGNQPQHF
>TRBV6-5|-|TRBJ2-1|-
TGTGCCAGCAGAAACTACAATGAGCAGTTCTTC
CASRNYNEQFF
>TRBV7-6|medium-sized|TRBJ2-1|-
TGTGCCAGCAGCCCCCCGGGTTCCGAGCAGTTCTTC
CASSPPGSEQFF
>TRBV19|-|TRBJ2-7|-
TGTGCCAGTAGATTCGCCGACAGTTACGAGCAGTACTTC
CASRFADSYEQYF
>TRBV27|-|TRBJ1-2|-
TGTGCCAGCAGTTCCCCGGGACTCGGCTATGGCTACACCTTC
CASSSPGLGYGYTF
>TRBV11-2|-|TRBJ1-5|-
TGTGCCAGCAGCTTAATACAGAATCAGCCCCAGCATTTT
CASSLIQNQPQHF
>TRBV5-6|once|TRBJ1-3|-
TGTGCCAGCAGCTTGGTCAGGCGAGTTATCTCTGGAAACACCATATATTTT
CASSLVRRVISGNTIYF
>TRBV18|-|TRBJ2-3|TRBD2
TGTGCCAGCTCACCCTTCCTAGCGGGGCGCACAGATACGCAGTATTTT
CASSPFLAGRTDTQYF
>TRBV6-5|-|TRBJ2-5|-
TGTGCCAGCAGTTACTCGACTAGGGAGACCCAGTACTTC
CASSYSTRETQYF
>TRBV7-3|once|TRBJ2-2|-
TGTGCCAGCAGCCTAACCCTAAATAGGGTCCCCGGCGAAACCGGGGAGCTGTTTTTT
CASSLTLNRVPGETGELFF
>TRBV6-6|once|TRBJ1-4|-
TGTGCCAGCAGAGACAGGAGGGGAGGTGGTGAAAAACTGTTTTTT
CASRDRRGGGEKLFF
>TRBV5-4|-|TRBJ2-2|TRBD1
TGTGCCAGCAGCTCGCGGCGGGACAGGGTGGGGGGGGAGCTGTTTTTT
CASSSRRDRVGGELFF
>TRBV5-1|-|TRBJ2-2|-
TGCGCCAGCAGCTTGGAATGGACAACCGGGGAGCTGTTTTTT
CASSLEWTTGELFF
>TRBV11-2|-|TRBJ2-3|TRBD2
TGTGCCAGCAGCTTTCTCGCTAGCGGGAGTACAGATACGCAGTATTTT
CASSFLASGSTDTQYF
>TRBV12-5|once|TRBJ1-2|-
TGTGCTAGTGGTTTGCGGCTAAACTATGGCTACACCTTC
CASGLRLNYGYTF
>TRBV27|-|TRBJ1-1|-
TGTGCCAGCAGTTCCAGGGTGGTGAACACTGAAGCTTTCTTT
CASSSRVVNTEAFF
>TRBV28|-|TRBJ1-2|-
TGTGCCAGCAGTTCCCTTCGCGGCTACACCTTC
CASSSLRGYTF
>TRBV6-5|-|TRBJ1-5|-
TGTGCCAGCAGTTCGACAGTCAGCAATCAGCCCCAGCATTTT
CASSSTVSNQPQHF
>TRBV10-1|once|TRBJ1-4|-
TGCGCCAGCAGTGAAAGCGGGGATGAAAAACTGTTTTTT
CASSESGDEKLFF
>TRBV5-1|-|TRBJ2-5|-
TGCGCCAGCAGCCTAGGACGCGGTTTACAAGAGACCCAGTACTTC
CASSLGRGLQETQYF
>TRBV6-1|-|TRBJ1-6|-
TGTGCCAGCAGTGAAGGATCCGCACGGAATTCACCCCTCCACTTT
CASSEGSARNSPLHF
>TRBV4-2|-|TRBJ1-1|TRBD1
TGTGCCAGCAGCCCCGGGACAGGGAAAGGTTATTGGGTCACTGAAGCTTTCTTT
CASSPGTGKGYWVTEAFF
>TRBV13|-|TRBJ2-6|-
TGTGCCAGCAGCTTAGGTAGACGTTCCGGGGCCAACGTCCTGACTTTC
CASSLGRRSGANVLTF
>TRBV27|-|TRBJ1-4|-
TGTGCCAGCAGTTTGTCATATCCTGAAAAACTGTTTTTT
CASSLSYPEKLFF
>TRBV30|-|TRBJ2-3|-
TGTGCCTGGACGGGAGGGCAGGGGGTTATAGATACGCAGTATTTT
CAWTGGQGVIDTQYF
>TRBV27|-|TRBJ2-7|-
TGTGCCAGCAGTTCACGGGACTTCACGCCGGGGTACGAGCAGTACTTC
CASSSRDFTPGYEQYF
>TRBV29-1|-|TRBJ2-3|TRBD1
TGCAGCGTTGACCGACAGGGGAGAACAGATACGCAGTATTTT
CSVDRQGRTDTQYF
>TRBV7-9|-|TRBJ2-2|-
TGTGCCAGCAGCTTAACGGTCGGGGAGCTGTTTTTT
CASSLTVGELFF
>TRBV4-1|-|TRBJ2-2|TRBD2
TGCGCCAGCGCCCCCGGGGGGACTAGCGGGGGTTTAGGGGAGCTGTTTTTT
CASAPGGTSGGLGELFF
>TRBV15|-|TRBJ2-1|TRBD2
TGTGCCACCAGCATCCTCGCCGGGGAGGGGCAGTTCTTC
CATSILAGEGQFF
>TRBV4-1|-|TRBJ2-1|TRBD2
TGCGCCAGCAGCCACCGGAGGACTAGCGGGAGTCAAGAGCAGTTCTTC
CASSHRRTSGSQEQFF
>TRBV18|-|TRBJ1-2|TRBD1
TGTGCCAGCTCATCCTTGGGACAGGGAGCGGGTGGCTACACCTTC
CASSSLGQGAGGYTF
>TRBV19|-|TRBJ2-7|-
TGTGCCAGTAGTATAGGGGCGGGACCCTACGAGCAGTACTTC
CASSIGAGPYEQYF
>TRBV5-6|-|TRBJ2-7|-
TGTGCCAGCAGCTTATGGAGCTCCTACGAGCAGTACTTC
CASSLWSSYEQYF
>TRBV5-1|-|TRBJ2-1|-
TGCGCCAGCAGCCCGACTCAAAACAATGAGCAGTTCTTC
CASSPTQNNEQFF
>TRBV4-1|-|TRBJ2-3|TRBD2
TGCGCCAGCAGCCATCCGGAGGGCTGGACTAGCAGCACAGATACGCAGTATTTT
CASSHPEGWTSSTDTQYF
>TRBV27|-|TRBJ1-1|TRBD1
TGTGCCAGCAGTTCCCGGACAGGGATTGGGACTGAAGCTTTCTTT
CASSSRTGIGTEAFF
>TRBV7-9|-|TRBJ2-2|-
TGTGCCAGCAGCTTCACTCCGAACACCGGGGAGCTGTTTTTT
CASSFTPNTGELFF
>TRBV29-1|-|TRBJ1-1|-
TGCAGCGTTCTTATCGGGGTTGGGATGAACACTGAAGCTTTCTTT
CSVLIGVGMNTEAFF
>TRBV9|-|TRBJ2-7|TRBD2
TGTGCCAGCAGCGCGGGAGGGGGTACCTACGAGCAGTACTTC
CASSAGGGTYEQYF
>TRBV11-3|-|TRBJ2-7|-
TGTGCCAGCAGCTTAGCGTTCTCCTACGAGCAGTACTTC
CASSLAFSYEQYF